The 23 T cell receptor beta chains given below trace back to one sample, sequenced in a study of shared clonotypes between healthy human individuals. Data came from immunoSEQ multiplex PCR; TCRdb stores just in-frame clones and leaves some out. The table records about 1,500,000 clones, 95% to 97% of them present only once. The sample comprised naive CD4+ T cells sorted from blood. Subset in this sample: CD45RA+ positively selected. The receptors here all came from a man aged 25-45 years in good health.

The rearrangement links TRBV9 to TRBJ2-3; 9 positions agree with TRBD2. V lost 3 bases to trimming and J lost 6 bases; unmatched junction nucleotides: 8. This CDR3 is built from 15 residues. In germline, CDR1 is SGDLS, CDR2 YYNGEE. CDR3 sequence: CASSDSSGVGDTQYF. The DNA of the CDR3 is TGTGCCAGCAGCGACTCTAGCGGGGTAGGGGATACGCAGTATTTT.

CDR3 in DNA: TGTGCCAGCAGCAAGACCATAGCAGATACGCAGTATTTT. Encoded protein: CASSKTIADTQYF. This sequence joins TRBV9 and TRBJ2-3; D unresolved. V lost 4 bases and J lost 4, with 10 bases in between. The CDR3 length is 13 residues. The V gene's germline CDR1 is SGDLS and CDR2 YYNGEE. Drawing the rest from reference TRBV9 and TRBJ2-3, the complete variable domain is DSGVTQTPKHLITATGQRVTLRCSPRSGDLSVYWYQQSLDQGLQFLIQYYNGEERAKGNILERFSAQQFPDLHSELNLSSLELGDSALYFCASSKTIADTQYFGPGTRLTVL.

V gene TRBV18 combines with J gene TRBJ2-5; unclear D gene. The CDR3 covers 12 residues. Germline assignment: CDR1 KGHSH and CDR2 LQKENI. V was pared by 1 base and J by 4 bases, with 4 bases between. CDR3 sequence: CASSPQIETQYF. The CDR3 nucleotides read TGTGCCAGCTCACCACAGATAGAGACCCAGTACTTC.

The CDR3 bases are TGTGCCAGCAGTGCCGTCGGTGGTCGTCGAGGAAACACCATATATTTT. It translates to CASSAVGGRRGNTIYF. This rearrangement joins TRBV25-1 to TRBJ1-3; D is unclear. CDR1 is MGHDK and CDR2 is SYGVNS in the germline V gene. Trimming stripped 4 bases from V and 4 bases from J, with 17 bases between. The CDR3 consists of 16 residues.

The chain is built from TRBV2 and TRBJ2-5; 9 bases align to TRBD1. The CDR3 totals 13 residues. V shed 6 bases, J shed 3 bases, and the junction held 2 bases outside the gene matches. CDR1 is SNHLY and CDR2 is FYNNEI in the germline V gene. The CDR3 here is CASRGDREETQYF. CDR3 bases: TGTGCCAGCAGGGGGGACAGGGAAGAGACCCAGTACTTC.

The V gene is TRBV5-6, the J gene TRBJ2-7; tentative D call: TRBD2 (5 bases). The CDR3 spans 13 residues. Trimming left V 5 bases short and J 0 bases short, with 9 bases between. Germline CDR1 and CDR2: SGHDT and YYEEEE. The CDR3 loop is CASRSAGSYEQYF. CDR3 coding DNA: TGTGCCAGCAGATCGGCGGGCTCCTACGAGCAGTACTTC.

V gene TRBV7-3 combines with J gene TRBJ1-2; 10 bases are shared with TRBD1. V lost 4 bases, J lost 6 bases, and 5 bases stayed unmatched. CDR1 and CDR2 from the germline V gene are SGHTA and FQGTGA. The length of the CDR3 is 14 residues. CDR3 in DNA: TGTGCCAGCAGCTATAGACAGGGGGCCGATGGCTACACCTTC. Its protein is CASSYRQGADGYTF.

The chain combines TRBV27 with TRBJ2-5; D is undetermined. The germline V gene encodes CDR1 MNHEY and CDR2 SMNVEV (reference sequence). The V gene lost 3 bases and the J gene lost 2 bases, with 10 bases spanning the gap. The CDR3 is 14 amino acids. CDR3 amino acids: CASSFLGLQETQYF. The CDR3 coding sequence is TGTGCCAGCAGTTTTCTTGGCCTGCAAGAGACCCAGTACTTC.

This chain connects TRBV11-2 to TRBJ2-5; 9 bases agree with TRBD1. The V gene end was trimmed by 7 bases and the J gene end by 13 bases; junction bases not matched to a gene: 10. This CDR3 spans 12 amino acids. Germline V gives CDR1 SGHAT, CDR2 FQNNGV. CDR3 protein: CASTSKGQGTYF. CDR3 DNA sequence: TGTGCCAGCACTTCAAAAGGACAGGGGACGTACTTC.

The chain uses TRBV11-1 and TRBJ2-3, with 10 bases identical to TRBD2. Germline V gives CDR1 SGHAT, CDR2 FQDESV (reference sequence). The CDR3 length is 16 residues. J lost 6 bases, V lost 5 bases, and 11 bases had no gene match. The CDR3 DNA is TGTGCCAGCAGCCACCGGACTAGCGGCCAGTGGGATACGCAGTATTTT. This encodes CASSHRTSGQWDTQYF.

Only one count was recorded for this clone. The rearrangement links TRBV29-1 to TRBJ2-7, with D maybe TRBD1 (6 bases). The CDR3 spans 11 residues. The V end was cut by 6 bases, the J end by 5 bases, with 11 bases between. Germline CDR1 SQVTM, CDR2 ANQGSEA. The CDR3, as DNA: TGCAGCGTCCGGACAGTCAACGAGCAGTACTTC. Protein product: CSVRTVNEQYF.

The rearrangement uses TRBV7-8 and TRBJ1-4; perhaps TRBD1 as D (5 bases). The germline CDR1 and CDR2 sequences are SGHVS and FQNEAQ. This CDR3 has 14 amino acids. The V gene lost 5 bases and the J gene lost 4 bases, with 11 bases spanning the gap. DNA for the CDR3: TGTGCCAGCAGCACACCTGACAGTAATGAAAAACTGTTTTTT. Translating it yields CASSTPDSNEKLFF.

DNA for the CDR3: TGTGCCAGCAGCCAGGGACAGGGTTCTTGGGAAAAACTGTTTTTT. This codes for CASSQGQGSWEKLFF. This chain connects TRBV2 to TRBJ1-4; TRBD1 matches 9 bases. CDR1 is SNHLY and CDR2 is FYNNEI in the germline V gene. J lost 8 bases, V lost 6 bases, and 10 bases had no gene match. The CDR3 spans 15 residues.

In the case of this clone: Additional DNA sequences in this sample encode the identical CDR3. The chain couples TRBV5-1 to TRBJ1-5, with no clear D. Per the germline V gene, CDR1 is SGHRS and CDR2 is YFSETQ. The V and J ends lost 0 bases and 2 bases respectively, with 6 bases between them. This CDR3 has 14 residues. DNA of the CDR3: TGCGCCAGCAGCTTGGAGGCAGGCAATCAGCCCCAGCATTTT. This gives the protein CASSLEAGNQPQHF. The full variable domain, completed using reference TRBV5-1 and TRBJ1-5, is KAGVTQTPRYLIKTRGQQVTLSCSPISGHRSVSWYQQTPGQGLQFLFEYFSETQRNKGNFPGRFSGRQFSNSRSEMNVSTLELGDSALYLCASSLEAGNQPQHFGDGTRLSIL.

CDR3 amino acids: CASSMGTGELFF. In DNA form, the CDR3 reads TGCGCCAGCAGCATGGGGACCGGGGAGCTGTTTTTT. This chain connects TRBV5-1 to TRBJ2-2; no reliable D call. The CDR3 sequence is 12 residues long. Germline CDR1 reads SGHRS; CDR2 reads YFSETQ. Trimming removed 4 bases from V and 5 bases from J, with 6 bases in between.

The chain's CDR3 is CASSLGFPGAFF. The CDR3 DNA reads TGTGCCAGCAGTTTAGGCTTTCCCGGGGCTTTCTTT. The V and J genes are TRBV28 and TRBJ1-1; D is unclear. This CDR3 is built from 12 residues. Deletions cut 2 bases from V and 11 bases from J, with 12 bases between. Germline V CDR1 and CDR2: MDHEN, SYDVKM.

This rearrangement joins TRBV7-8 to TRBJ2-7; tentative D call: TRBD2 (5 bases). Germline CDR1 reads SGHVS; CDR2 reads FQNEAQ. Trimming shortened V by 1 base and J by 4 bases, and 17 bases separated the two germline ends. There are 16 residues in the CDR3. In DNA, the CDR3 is TGTGCCAGCAGCTTAGTCGGGGAGACTCCGCGGTACGAGCAGTACTTC. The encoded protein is CASSLVGETPRYEQYF.

The CDR3 sequence is CASTRASGNTGELFF. CDR3 bases: TGTGCCAGCACGAGGGCTAGCGGGAACACCGGGGAGCTGTTTTTT. The chain joins TRBV6-6 to TRBJ2-2; TRBD2 matches 7 bases. The V segment lost 7 bases and the J segment 1 base; nucleotides outside the gene matches: 6. The CDR3 loop spans 15 amino acids. The germline CDR1 and CDR2 sequences are MNHNY and SVGAGI (reference sequence).

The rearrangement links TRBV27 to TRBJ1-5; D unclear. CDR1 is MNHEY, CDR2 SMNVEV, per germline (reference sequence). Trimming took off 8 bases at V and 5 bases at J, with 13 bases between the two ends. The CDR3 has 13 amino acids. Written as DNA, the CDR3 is TGTGCCAGCCTACAATGGTCGGATCAGCCCCAGCATTTT. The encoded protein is CASLQWSDQPQHF.

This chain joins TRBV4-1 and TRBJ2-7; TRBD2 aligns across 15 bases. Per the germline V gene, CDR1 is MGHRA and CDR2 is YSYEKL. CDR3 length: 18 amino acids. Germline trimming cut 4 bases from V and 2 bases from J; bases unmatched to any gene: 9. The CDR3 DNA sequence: TGCGCCAGCAGCCCTATCAGGACTAGCGGGAGGGCTGCCTACGAGCAGTACTTC. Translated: CASSPIRTSGRAAYEQYF.

CDR3 sequence: CASSLVWGADFGQPQHF. In DNA, the CDR3 is TGTGCCAGCAGCTTGGTTTGGGGGGCCGATTTCGGTCAGCCCCAGCATTTT. The V call is TRBV5-4, the J call TRBJ1-5, with TRBD1 as a possible D gene (6 bases). Germline loops: CDR1 SGHNT, CDR2 YYREEE (reference sequence). This CDR3 comprises 17 residues. V shed 0 bases and J shed 6 bases, with 19 bases lying between them.

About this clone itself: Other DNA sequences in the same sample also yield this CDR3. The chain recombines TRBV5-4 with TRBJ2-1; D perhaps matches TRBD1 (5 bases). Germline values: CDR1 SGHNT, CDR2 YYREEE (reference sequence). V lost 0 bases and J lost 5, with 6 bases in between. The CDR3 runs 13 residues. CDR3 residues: CASSLVRDNEQFF. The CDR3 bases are TGTGCCAGCAGCTTGGTCAGGGACAATGAGCAGTTCTTC.

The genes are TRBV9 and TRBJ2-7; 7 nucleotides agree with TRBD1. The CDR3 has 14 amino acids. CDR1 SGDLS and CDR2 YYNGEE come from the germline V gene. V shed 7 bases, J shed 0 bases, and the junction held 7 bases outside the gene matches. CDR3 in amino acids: CASRRDSHSYEQYF. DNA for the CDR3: TGTGCCAGCCGTCGGGACAGCCACTCCTACGAGCAGTACTTC.